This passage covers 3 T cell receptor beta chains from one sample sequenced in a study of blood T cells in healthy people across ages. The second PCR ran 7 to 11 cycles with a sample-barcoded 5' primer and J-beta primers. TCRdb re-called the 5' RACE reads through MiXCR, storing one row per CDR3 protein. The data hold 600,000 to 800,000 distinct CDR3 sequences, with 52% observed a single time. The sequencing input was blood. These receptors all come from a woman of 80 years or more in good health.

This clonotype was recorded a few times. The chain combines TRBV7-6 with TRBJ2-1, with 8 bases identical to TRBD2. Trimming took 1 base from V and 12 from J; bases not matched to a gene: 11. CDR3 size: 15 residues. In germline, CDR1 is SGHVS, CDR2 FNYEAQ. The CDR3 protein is CASSLVAGTREGQFF. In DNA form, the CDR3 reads TGTGCCAGCAGCTTAGTTGCCGGGACTAGGGAGGGGCAGTTCTTC.

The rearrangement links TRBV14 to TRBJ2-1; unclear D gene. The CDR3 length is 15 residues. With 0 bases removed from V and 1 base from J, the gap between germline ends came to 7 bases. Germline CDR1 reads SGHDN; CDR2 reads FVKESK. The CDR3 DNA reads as TGTGCCAGCAGCCAAGATCTACAGTCCTACAATGAGCAGTTCTTC. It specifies CASSQDLQSYNEQFF.

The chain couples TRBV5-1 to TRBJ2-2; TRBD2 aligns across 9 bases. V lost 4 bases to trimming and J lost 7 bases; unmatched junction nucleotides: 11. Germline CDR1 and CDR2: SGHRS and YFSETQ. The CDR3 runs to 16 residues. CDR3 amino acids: CASSRAGTSRVGELFF. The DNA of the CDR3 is TGCGCCAGCAGCCGAGCCGGGACTAGCCGAGTCGGGGAGCTGTTTTTT.